This passage covers 23 T cell receptor beta chains from one sample sequenced in a study of cytomegalovirus exposure and HLA in healthy donors. PCR primers comprised 60 Vbeta and 13 Jbeta primers. Method: immunoSEQ multiplex PCR; TCRdb's copy keeps in-frame clones and lacks some. The table includes around 150,000 clones, roughly 80% detected once. The source material was PBMCs. Receptor source: a girl aged 10 to 17 in good health and CMV-seropositive.

The rearrangement links TRBV11-2 to TRBJ2-7; TRBD1 is a possible D gene (5 bases). The CDR3 sequence is 15 residues long. Per germline, CDR1 SGHAT and CDR2 FQNNGV. Trimming removed 2 bases at V and 3 bases at J, with 14 bases between. The CDR3 DNA reads as TGTGCCAGCAGCTTAAGGGGTTTCGGCGACTACGAGCAGTACTTC. This translates into CASSLRGFGDYEQYF.

This clone was observed once. The rearrangement links TRBV30 to TRBJ1-6, with D perhaps TRBD1 (6 bases). CDR1 and CDR2 (germline): GTSNPN, SVGIG (reference sequence). V was pared by 5 bases and J by 6 bases, with 8 bases between. The CDR3 has 12 residues. The CDR3 DNA sequence: TGTGCCTGGGACAGGTCTAATTCACCCCTCCACTTT. This codes for CAWDRSNSPLHF.

The V call is TRBV7-2, the J call TRBJ1-1; 10 bases match TRBD1. CDR3 length: 15 amino acids. The V gene's germline CDR1 is SGHTA and CDR2 FQGNSA. Trimming at V came to 5 bases and at J to 3 bases, leaving 6 bases not matched to a gene. The CDR3 region is CASSETGGRYTEAFF. CDR3 DNA sequence: TGTGCCAGCAGCGAGACAGGGGGCAGGTACACTGAAGCTTTCTTT.

This clone is a singleton in its sample. This chain joins TRBV19 and TRBJ1-1, with a weak D call TRBD1 (5 bases). V was trimmed by 3 bases and J by 6 bases, leaving 23 bases between them. The CDR3 contains 17 residues. CDR1 LNHDA and CDR2 SQIVND come from the germline V gene (reference sequence). The CDR3 sequence: CASSIILISGGFAEAFF. The CDR3 DNA follows: TGTGCCAGTAGTATCATCCTTATCAGCGGGGGATTCGCTGAAGCTTTCTTT.

V and J are TRBV30 and TRBJ2-7, with 12 bases lining up with TRBD1. The CDR3 runs 14 residues. The junction had 5 bases not matched to a gene; V was cut back by 3 bases and J by 5 bases. Germline-derived CDR1 and CDR2 are GTSNPN and SVGIG (reference sequence). The CDR3 spells CAWSRDRGLHEQYF. CDR3 DNA sequence: TGTGCCTGGAGCCGGGACAGGGGGCTCCACGAGCAGTACTTC.

The chain joins TRBV19 to TRBJ2-3; the D gene is possibly TRBD2 (7 bases). Between the trimmed V and J ends, which lost 9 bases and 0 bases, there was a span of 19 bases. The germline CDR1 and CDR2 sequences are LNHDA and SQIVND (reference sequence). This CDR3 has 16 residues. The CDR3 DNA is TGTGCCAGAGGGGGGGAATTGGTAACTAGCACAGATACGCAGTATTTT. Amino acid sequence: CARGGELVTSTDTQYF.

This clone has only a few counts. This rearrangement joins TRBV25-1 to TRBJ1-1; D is possibly TRBD1 (6 bases). The CDR3 consists of 18 residues. Germline-derived CDR1 and CDR2 are MGHDK and SYGVNS. V shed 5 bases and J shed 5 bases, with 27 bases lying between them. The DNA of the CDR3 is TGTGCCAGCAGTACCTTAGGAGGGGGGGGTGGGGCCGGGACTGAAGCTTTCTTT. Encoded protein: CASSTLGGGGGAGTEAFF.

This rearrangement joins TRBV15 to TRBJ1-5; 7 nucleotides agree with TRBD1. Germline V gives CDR1 LNHNV, CDR2 YYDKDF (reference sequence). Unmatched junction bases numbered 11, after V lost 5 bases and J lost 4 bases. The CDR3 runs to 16 residues. In nucleotides, the CDR3 is TGTGCCACCAGCTCGCTCAGGGGCAGGGGGAATCAGCCCCAGCATTTT. It is translated as CATSSLRGRGNQPQHF. Supplemented by reference TRBV15 and TRBJ1-5, the full variable domain reads DAMVIQNPRYQVTQFGKPVTLSCSQTLNHNVMYWYQQKSSQAPKLLFHYYDKDFNNEADTPDNFQSRRPNTSFCFLDIRSPGLGDTAMYLCATSSLRGRGNQPQHFGDGTRLSIL.

V and J are TRBV9 and TRBJ2-2, with a tentative D call TRBD2 (5 bases). Per germline, CDR1 SGDLS and CDR2 YYNGEE. This CDR3 contains 15 residues. V dropped 4 bases and J dropped 6 bases, with 16 bases sitting between them. The CDR3 bases are TGTGCCAGCAGCTCCCCGGGGTCGGTCCCCGGGGAGCTGTTTTTT. The encoded protein is CASSSPGSVPGELFF.

The chain combines TRBV19 with TRBJ2-3; TRBD1 is a possible D gene (6 bases). Germline values: CDR1 LNHDA, CDR2 SQIVND (reference sequence). The ends were cut back, 5 bases at V and 2 bases at J, with 11 bases in the middle. CDR3 length: 14 residues. The CDR3 sequence: CASSGPGVTDTQYF. In DNA form, the CDR3 reads TGTGCCAGTAGTGGGCCAGGGGTCACAGATACGCAGTATTTT.

V is TRBV28 and J is TRBJ1-2, with D maybe TRBD1 (5 bases). Germline loops: CDR1 MDHEN, CDR2 SYDVKM. The CDR3 runs to 14 residues. V was cut by 3 bases and J by 5 bases, with 13 bases left in between. In DNA form, the CDR3 reads TGTGCCAGCAGTTTCTGGACACAAGGGTATGGCTACACCTTC. Translation gives CASSFWTQGYGYTF.

The chain is built from TRBV2 and TRBJ2-5; the match to TRBD2 covers 14 bases. CDR1 is SNHLY and CDR2 is FYNNEI in the germline V gene. The CDR3 sequence is 14 residues long. V lost 6 bases to trimming and J lost 13 bases; unmatched junction nucleotides: 10. The CDR3: CASRGGTSGGLGYF. Written as DNA, the CDR3 is TGTGCCAGCAGGGGGGGGACTAGCGGGGGTCTCGGGTACTTC.

This rearrangement joins TRBV29-1 to TRBJ1-1, with 11 positions matching TRBD1. The CDR3 sequence is 13 residues long. J gave up 4 bases and V 7 bases, and 5 bases lay outside the gene matches. Germline assignment: CDR1 SQVTM and CDR2 ANQGSEA. CDR3: CSALGQGGTEAFF. The DNA for the CDR3 is TGCAGCGCCCTGGGACAGGGGGGCACTGAAGCTTTCTTT.

The DNA of the CDR3 is TGTGCCAGCAGTCAGAGTAGCGGGGGGATAGCCAAAAACATTCAGTACTTC. Translated, it gives CASSQSSGGIAKNIQYF. This chain joins TRBV25-1 and TRBJ2-4; 10 positions agree with TRBD2. J gave up 0 bases and V 5 bases, and 7 bases lay outside the gene matches. The CDR3 runs to 17 residues. Germline CDR1 and CDR2: MGHDK and SYGVNS.

The chain's CDR3 is CASSLMGSGVQETQYF. The CDR3 DNA follows: TGTGCCAGCAGCTTAATGGGTAGCGGTGTGCAAGAGACCCAGTACTTC. This sequence joins TRBV11-2 and TRBJ2-5, with D possibly being TRBD2 (6 bases). The CDR3 totals 16 residues. The germline V gene has CDR1 SGHAT and CDR2 FQNNGV. Trimming removed 2 bases at V and 2 bases at J, with 15 bases between.

V is TRBV4-3 and J is TRBJ1-2; TRBD1 might be the D (6 bases). Trimming stripped 0 bases from V and 2 bases from J, with 10 bases between. The CDR3 contains 15 residues. CDR1 LGHNA and CDR2 YSLEER come from the germline V gene. CDR3 protein: CASSQDIGQNYGYTF. CDR3 DNA sequence: TGCGCCAGCAGCCAAGATATCGGACAGAACTATGGCTACACCTTC.

The V call is TRBV5-1, the J call TRBJ2-1, with 10 positions matching TRBD2. Per germline, CDR1 SGHRS and CDR2 YFSETQ. The CDR3 sequence is 16 residues long. Trimming took 0 bases from V and 10 from J; bases not matched to a gene: 10. The CDR3 is CASSLAGTSARGEQFF. CDR3 bases: TGCGCCAGCAGCTTGGCCGGGACTAGCGCCCGAGGCGAGCAGTTCTTC.

The chain recombines TRBV11-2 with TRBJ1-2, with D perhaps TRBD1 (5 bases). Trimming cost V 2 bases and J 3 bases, with 10 bases left between them. This CDR3 spans 14 amino acids. From germline, CDR1 is SGHAT and CDR2 FQNNGV. DNA of the CDR3: TGTGCCAGCAGCTTACGGAGCAGGGACTATGGCTACACCTTC. Its translation: CASSLRSRDYGYTF.

This chain connects TRBV7-9 to TRBJ1-1, with TRBD1 matching 10 bases. Germline loops: CDR1 SEHNR, CDR2 FQNEAQ (reference sequence). The CDR3 runs to 16 residues. V trimming: 7 bases; J trimming: 1 base; junction bases outside the gene matches: 9. CDR3 sequence (DNA): TGTGCCAGCACTTCCGACAGGGGGCCAGGGAACACTGAAGCTTTCTTT. It codes for CASTSDRGPGNTEAFF.

The chain couples TRBV2 to TRBJ2-7, with a tentative D call TRBD1 (6 bases). V was clipped by 2 bases and J by 7 bases, with 15 bases between them. The CDR3 length is 14 residues. CDR1 SNHLY and CDR2 FYNNEI come from the germline V gene. CDR3 nucleotides: TGTGCCAGCAGTGAATGGGGGCCCCTAGGGGAGCAGTACTTC. Residues: CASSEWGPLGEQYF.

The chain employs TRBV2 and TRBJ1-1; TRBD1 is a possible D gene (5 bases). In germline, CDR1 is SNHLY, CDR2 FYNNEI. The CDR3 covers 15 residues. V lost 1 base to trimming and J lost 6 bases, with 15 bases between them. The CDR3 region is CASSEGWGESAEAFF. CDR3 DNA: TGTGCCAGCAGTGAAGGGTGGGGGGAGTCTGCTGAAGCTTTCTTT.

This clone occurred a few times. The J gene is TRBJ1-5, the V gene TRBV10-1; no reliable D call. The germline gives CDR1 WNHNN, CDR2 SYGVQD (reference sequence). The CDR3 spans 22 residues. V gave up 7 bases and J gave up 0 bases, with 34 bases separating them. The DNA for the CDR3 is TGCGCCAGCAACTCCCTTCTTTATCCGTCGGGAAAACAAAACCATAGCAATCAGCCCCAGCATTTT. Its protein product is CASNSLLYPSGKQNHSNQPQHF.

The V gene is TRBV5-4, the J gene TRBJ2-6; TRBD1 matches at 7 bases. CDR3 length: 16 amino acids. Per the germline V gene, CDR1 is SGHNT and CDR2 is YYREEE (reference sequence). V lost 2 bases, J lost 4 bases, and 6 bases stayed unmatched. CDR3 protein: CASSLGTASGANVLTF. The CDR3 DNA reads as TGTGCCAGCAGCTTAGGGACAGCGTCCGGGGCCAACGTCCTGACTTTC. The complete variable domain, with remaining parts taken from reference TRBV5-4 and TRBJ2-6, reads ETGVTQSPTHLIKTRGQQVTLRCSSQSGHNTVSWYQQALGQGPQFIFQYYREEENGRGNFPPRFSGLQFPNYSSELNVNALELDDSALYLCASSLGTASGANVLTFGAGSRLTVL.